This TCR beta chain is from a study of graft-versus-host responses after intestinal transplantation. Whole-study context: For approximately three years after anti-thymocyte globulin induction, all recipients took tacrolimus and steroids.

Sequencing used immunoSEQ multiplex PCR; TCRdb keeps in-frame clones, though not all of them. The sample has over 80,000 clones; roughly 91% are singletons. Regarding this clone: Its antigen is unknown.

The CDR3 sequence is 14 residues long. Germline CDR1 SGHAT, CDR2 FQNNGV. V was trimmed by 4 bases and J by 7 bases, leaving 13 bases between them. The receptor's source is a human donor who was the organ donor for an intestinal transplant. Specimen: unstimulated CD4+ T cells sorted from spleen or lymph node cells, collected before transplant. This rearrangement joins TRBV11-2 to TRBJ1-4; D gene uncertain. The CDR3 DNA is TGTGCCAGCAGCTCGAGGGAGAAAGGTGAAAAACTGTTTTTT. Protein: CASSSREKGEKLFF.